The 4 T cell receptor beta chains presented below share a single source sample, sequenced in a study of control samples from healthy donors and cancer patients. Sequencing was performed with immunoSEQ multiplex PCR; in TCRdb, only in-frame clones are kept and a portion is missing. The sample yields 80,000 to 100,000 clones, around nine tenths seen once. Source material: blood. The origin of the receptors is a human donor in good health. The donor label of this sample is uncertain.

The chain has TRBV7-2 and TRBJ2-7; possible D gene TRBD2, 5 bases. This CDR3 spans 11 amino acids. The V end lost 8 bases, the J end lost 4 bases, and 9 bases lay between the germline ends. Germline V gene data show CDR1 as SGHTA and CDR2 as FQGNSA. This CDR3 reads CASVSGYEQYF. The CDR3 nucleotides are TGTGCCAGCGTGAGCGGTTACGAGCAGTACTTC. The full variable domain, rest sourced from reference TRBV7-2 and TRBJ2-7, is GAGVSQSPSNKVTEKGKDVELRCDPISGHTALYWYRQSLGQGLEFLIYFQGNSAPDKSGLPSDRFSAERTGGSVSTLTIQRTQQEDSAVYLCASVSGYEQYFGPGTRLTVT.

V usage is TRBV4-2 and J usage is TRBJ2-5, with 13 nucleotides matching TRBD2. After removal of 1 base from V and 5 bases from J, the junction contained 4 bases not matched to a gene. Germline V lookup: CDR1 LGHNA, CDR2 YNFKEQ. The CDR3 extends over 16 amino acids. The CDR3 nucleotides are TGTGCCAGCAGCCAAGGGGCGACTAGCGGGGGGGAGACCCAGTACTTC. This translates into CASSQGATSGGETQYF.

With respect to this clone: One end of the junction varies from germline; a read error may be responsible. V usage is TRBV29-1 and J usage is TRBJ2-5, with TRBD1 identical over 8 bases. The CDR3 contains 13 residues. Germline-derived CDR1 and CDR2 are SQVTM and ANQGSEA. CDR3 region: CSVKDRGWETQYF. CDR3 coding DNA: TGCAGCGTTAAAGACAGGGGCTGGGAGACCCAGTACTTC.

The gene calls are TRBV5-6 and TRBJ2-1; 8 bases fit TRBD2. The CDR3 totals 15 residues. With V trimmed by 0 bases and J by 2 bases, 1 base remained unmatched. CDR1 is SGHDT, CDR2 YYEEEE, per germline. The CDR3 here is CASSLGGGPYNEQFF. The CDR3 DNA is TGTGCCAGCAGCTTGGGCGGGGGGCCCTACAATGAGCAGTTCTTC.